The 11 T cell receptor beta chains below were found in one sample sequenced in a study of shared clonotypes between healthy human individuals. Profiling relied on immunoSEQ multiplex PCR, and the TCRdb table lists in-frame clones only, not all of them. Of hundreds of thousands of clones in the sample, about 96% were seen once. In the naive CD8 group, cells lacked CD45RO and were positively selected for CCR7, so terminally differentiated effector memory CD45RA+ cells were left out. Material for sequencing was naive CD8+ T cells sorted from blood. The receptors were gathered from a woman in her twenties or thirties in good health.

V gene TRBV13 combines with J gene TRBJ2-7, with 10 bases fitting TRBD2. Looked up from germline, CDR1 is PRHDT and CDR2 is FYEKMQ (reference sequence). The CDR3 runs to 15 residues. The V segment lost 4 bases and the J segment 2 bases; nucleotides outside the gene matches: 5. CDR3 sequence: CASSSSLAGAYEQYF. CDR3 nucleotide sequence: TGTGCCAGCAGCTCCTCTCTAGCGGGAGCCTACGAGCAGTACTTC.

CDR3 in amino acids: CASSLKGSRLTYNEQFF. CDR3 bases: TGTGCCAGCAGTTTAAAGGGGTCCCGTTTAACCTACAATGAGCAGTTCTTC. The gene calls are TRBV27 and TRBJ2-1; tentative D call: TRBD1 (5 bases). The V gene lost 2 bases and the J gene lost 2 bases, with 16 bases spanning the gap. This CDR3 is 17 amino acids long. The germline V gene has CDR1 MNHEY and CDR2 SMNVEV (reference sequence).

As concerns this clone: The sample holds other DNA sequences that translate to the same CDR3. The chain is built from TRBV5-6 and TRBJ2-7, with D uncertain. Trimming stripped 2 bases from V and 0 bases from J, with 6 bases between. Germline V gene sequence: CDR1 SGHDT, CDR2 YYEEEE. This CDR3 contains 13 residues. The CDR3 protein is CASSFGSSYEQYF. Here the CDR3 DNA reads TGTGCCAGCAGCTTTGGCAGCTCCTACGAGCAGTACTTC.

This rearrangement joins TRBV7-9 to TRBJ2-5; 8 positions match TRBD1. TRBJ2-7 explains the end of the DNA better; the J call may be wrong. CDR1 is SEHNR, CDR2 FQNEAQ, per germline (reference sequence). The CDR3 totals 17 residues. The CDR3 bases are TGTGCCAGCAGCTCTTCAATCCGGGACAGGAGCTCCTACGAGCAGTACTTC. This gives the protein CASSSSIRDRSSYEQYF.

This chain joins TRBV6-6 and TRBJ2-1; maybe TRBD2 (6 bases). Germline assignment: CDR1 MNHNY and CDR2 SVGAGI (reference sequence). Trimming cost V 0 bases and J 0 bases, with 9 bases left between them. CDR3 length equals 16 residues. The CDR3 sequence is CASSYSSSVSYNEQFF. The CDR3 region has the DNA TGTGCCAGCAGTTACTCCTCTAGCGTCTCCTACAATGAGCAGTTCTTC.

The rearrangement links TRBV5-6 to TRBJ2-1; the D gene is possibly TRBD2 (5 bases). From germline, CDR1 is SGHDT and CDR2 YYEEEE. V was cut by 0 bases and J by 10 bases, with 14 bases left in between. This CDR3 is 14 amino acids long. This chain's CDR3 is CASSLALWPGEQFF. The DNA of the CDR3 is TGTGCCAGCAGCTTGGCGCTATGGCCGGGGGAGCAGTTCTTC.

The genes are TRBV28 and TRBJ2-2, with 10 bases matching TRBD1. Germline V gene data show CDR1 as MDHEN and CDR2 as SYDVKM. This CDR3 is 16 amino acids long. J was trimmed by 4 bases and V by 5 bases; bases with no gene match: 7. CDR3 coding DNA: TGTGCCAGCAGTCACGGGACAGGGGTTACCACCGGGGAGCTGTTTTTT. Amino acid sequence: CASSHGTGVTTGELFF. Full variable domain (remainder filled in from reference TRBV28 and TRBJ2-2): DVKVTQSSRYLVKRTGEKVFLECVQDMDHENMFWYRQDPGLGLRLIYFSYDVKMKEKGDIPEGYSVSREKKERFSLILESASTNQTSMYLCASSHGTGVTTGELFFGEGSRLTVL.

The chain couples TRBV29-1 to TRBJ2-2; D is ambiguous. V shed 4 bases and J shed 3 bases, with 9 bases lying between them. Germline V CDR1 and CDR2: SQVTM, ANQGSEA. The CDR3 consists of 13 residues. CDR3 in DNA: TGCAGCGTTGTAGGGTTCGACACCGGGGAGCTGTTTTTT. As protein: CSVVGFDTGELFF.

This chain uses TRBV7-9 with TRBJ1-4; 7 nucleotides align to TRBD1. The V and J ends lost 5 bases and 6 bases, in that order; junction bases with no gene match: 12. The CDR3 spans 16 residues. Germline values: CDR1 SEHNR, CDR2 FQNEAQ (reference sequence). CDR3 protein: CASSKYGTAPDEKLFF. Written as DNA, the CDR3 is TGTGCCAGCAGCAAGTACGGGACAGCCCCCGATGAAAAACTGTTTTTT.

The J gene is TRBJ2-5, the V gene TRBV5-4, with D uncertain. This CDR3 has 14 residues. The germline V gene encodes CDR1 SGHNT and CDR2 YYREEE (reference sequence). The V and J ends lost 5 bases and 2 bases respectively, with 13 bases between them. The CDR3 here is CASSPDMTQETQYF. The CDR3, as DNA: TGTGCCAGCAGTCCCGACATGACGCAAGAGACCCAGTACTTC.

The chain couples TRBV6-5 to TRBJ1-2; tentative D call: TRBD1 (5 bases). The CDR3 runs 13 residues. From germline, CDR1 is MNHEY and CDR2 SVGAGI. Trimming took off 6 bases at V and 2 bases at J, with 10 bases between the two ends. CDR3 DNA: TGTGCCAGCAGCCCCGACAGCAACTATGGCTACACCTTC. Residues: CASSPDSNYGYTF.